A single sample is the source of the 11 T cell receptor beta chains below, sequenced in a study of T-cell reconstitution after alpha-beta-depleted transplantation in children. It was with unique molecular identifiers that the TCRbeta library was prepared. Via MiXCR, TCRdb re-called the PCR reads, giving one row per CDR3 protein. The sample consists of 500,000 to 650,000 distinct CDR3 sequences, approximately 10% of them appearing once. The starting material was PBMCs, mostly from graft donor cells, obtained 180 days after TCRalphabeta/CD19-depleted stem cell transplant. These receptors were obtained from a female patient aged 2-9 years who had a stem cell transplant for aplastic anemia, so the T cells may come from the graft donor.

This clonotype was seen at least ten times. The V and J genes are TRBV4-2 and TRBJ2-3; D tentatively fits TRBD1 or TRBD2 (5 bases each). The V end was cut by 5 bases, the J end by 2 bases, with 17 bases between. Germline V gene lookup returns CDR1 LGHNA and CDR2 YNFKEQ. CDR3 length equals 16 residues. The CDR3 DNA reads as TGTGCCAGCAGCGCCTGGGGGAGTGAGAACACAGATACGCAGTATTTT. This sequence encodes CASSAWGSENTDTQYF.

The chain employs TRBV27 and TRBJ2-3, with D perhaps TRBD1 (7 bases). CDR3 length: 15 amino acids. The V gene's germline CDR1 is MNHEY and CDR2 SMNVEV (reference sequence). The V end lost 6 bases, the J end lost 6 bases, and 19 bases lay between the germline ends. The CDR3 reads CASRPLAIQGDTQYF. Written as DNA, the CDR3 is TGTGCCAGCAGACCTCTAGCGATACAGGGGGATACGCAGTATTTT.

The V call is TRBV20-1, the J call TRBJ1-2, with a tentative D call TRBD1 (6 bases). The V end lost 5 bases, the J end lost 8 bases, and 21 bases lay between the germline ends. The length of the CDR3 is 14 residues. Germline V CDR1 and CDR2: DFQATT, SNEGSKA (reference sequence). The CDR3 loop reads CSALGGGWYDGYTF. In DNA form, the CDR3 reads TGCAGTGCTCTTGGGGGGGGCTGGTATGACGGCTACACCTTC.

This clonotype was seen a few times. The J gene is TRBJ2-5, the V gene TRBV5-1; TRBD2 matches at 8 bases. Germline V lookup: CDR1 SGHRS, CDR2 YFSETQ. This CDR3 region has 17 residues. Trimming at V came to 1 base and at J to 2 bases, leaving 10 bases not matched to a gene. For the CDR3, the DNA is TGCGCCAGCAGCTTGTATGCGGCGGGAGGCGGGCAAGAGACCCAGTACTTC. This gives the protein CASSLYAAGGGQETQYF.

The chain recombines TRBV7-9 with TRBJ2-1; D may be TRBD2 (5 bases). Looked up from germline, CDR1 is SEHNR and CDR2 is FQNEAQ (reference sequence). CDR3 size: 13 residues. Trimming removed 4 bases from V and 5 bases from J, with 9 bases in between. In DNA form, the CDR3 reads TGTGCCAGCAGCTATCCAGCGGACAATGAGCAGTTCTTC. It translates to CASSYPADNEQFF.

This clonotype was seen more than once but under ten times. The J gene is TRBJ2-7, the V gene TRBV9; TRBD2 might be the D (5 bases). Germline CDR1 reads SGDLS; CDR2 reads YYNGEE. This CDR3 spans 13 amino acids. The germline V and J ends were trimmed by 2 bases and 0 bases, with 6 bases remaining between them. As DNA, the CDR3 is TGTGCCAGCAGCGTCGGGGACTCCTACGAGCAGTACTTC. It codes for CASSVGDSYEQYF. The complete variable domain, with remaining parts taken from reference TRBV9 and TRBJ2-7, reads DSGVTQTPKHLITATGQRVTLRCSPRSGDLSVYWYQQSLDQGLQFLIQYYNGEERAKGNILERFSAQQFPDLHSELNLSSLELGDSALYFCASSVGDSYEQYFGPGTRLTVT.

CDR3 in DNA: TGTGCCAGCAGTCTAGGACAGGGGCCTCCTGGGAGCCGCTACGAGCAGTACTTC. Protein sequence: CASSLGQGPPGSRYEQYF. J is TRBJ2-7 and V is TRBV12-3 or TRBV12-4; TRBD1 aligns across 9 bases. V shed 5 bases and J 3 bases; nucleotides not matched to a gene: 17. This CDR3 spans 18 amino acids.

The genes are TRBV10-2 and TRBJ1-1; D is ambiguous. V was trimmed by 2 bases and J by 1 base, leaving 5 bases between them. Per germline, CDR1 WSHSY and CDR2 SAAADI. The CDR3 is 13 residues long. CDR3 bases: TGCGCCAGCAGTGAGGGGTCGAACACTGAAGCTTTCTTT. Its translation is CASSEGSNTEAFF.

The sample holds many counts of this clonotype. The chain joins TRBV28 to TRBJ2-7, with D unresolved. Trimming cost V 5 bases and J 9 bases, with 14 bases left between them. The CDR3 length is 12 residues. Looked up from germline, CDR1 is MDHEN and CDR2 is SYDVKM. The DNA of the CDR3 is TGTGCCAGCAGTCCTGGACCATTCCGGCAGTACTTC. It translates to CASSPGPFRQYF.

This clonotype was counted ten times or more. The chain couples TRBV14 to TRBJ2-5; the match to TRBD1 covers 8 bases. The V gene end was trimmed by 3 bases and the J gene end by 5 bases; junction bases not matched to a gene: 8. Per the germline V gene, CDR1 is SGHDN and CDR2 is FVKESK. The CDR3 contains 15 residues. CDR3 bases: TGTGCCAGCAGCCATCTTCCAGGGGGCTTGGAGACCCAGTACTTC. It codes for CASSHLPGGLETQYF.

This clonotype has just a few counts. The chain carries TRBV25-1 and TRBJ2-2, with no clear D. The V gene lost 3 bases and the J gene lost 4 bases, with 6 bases spanning the gap. This CDR3 contains 13 residues. Per the germline V gene, CDR1 is MGHDK and CDR2 is SYGVNS. CDR3 sequence (DNA): TGTGCCAGCAGTGACAGAATCACCGGGGAGCTGTTTTTT. It is translated as CASSDRITGELFF.